The present TCR beta chain was sequenced within a study of vaccination and CD4 T cells after COVID-19. This clonotype was picked up a small number of times. Its antigen is undetermined. Sequence data for DNA of cultured CD4+ T cells were generated by the Oncomine TCR Beta short-read assay. MiXCR, applied by TCRdb to the PCR reads, yields one record per CDR3 protein. The data show tens of thousands of distinct CDR3 sequences, with approximately 56% seen just once and 7% to 9.5% held by the top ten. Treatment defined: 10-day PBMC culture with coronavirus spike peptide pools or control peptides (ViraFEST assay). Trimming pared 3 bases from V and 9 bases from J, leaving 9 bases between. CDR3 length equals 12 residues. The germline CDR1 and CDR2 sequences are DFQATT and SNEGSKA (reference sequence).

The sequencing sample was made of CD4+ T cells from blood, cultured in vitro. The sequence came from a human donor who had recovered from COVID-19. The chain uses TRBV20-1 and TRBJ1-6; no definite D call. CDR3 sequence reads: CSARTLGSPLHF. Here the CDR3 DNA reads TGCAGTGCTAGGACCCTAGGTTCACCCCTCCACTTT.